The rows below give T cell receptor beta chains drawn from one sample of a study of blood T cell repertoires in COVID-19. Sequencing was performed with immunoSEQ multiplex PCR; in TCRdb, only in-frame clones are kept and a portion is missing. This sample yields 130,000 or so clones, of which roughly 84% are seen a single time; about 8% belongs to the top ten. Material for sequencing was peripheral blood. The receptors derive from a woman aged 55-69 years with acute or convalescent COVID-19. CDR3s include the opening cysteine and the closing phenylalanine or tryptophan. The D gene is left open where the match is weak.

v_gene	d_gene	j_gene	CDR3aa	CDR3nt
TRBV10-3	TRBD2	TRBJ2-1	CAISVYTGGQSEQFF	TGTGCCATCAGTGTTTATACGGGGGGGCAAAGTGAGCAGTTCTTC
TRBV29-1	TRBD2	TRBJ2-7	CSVESLRGGPEYKYEQYF	TGCAGCGTTGAAAGTTTGCGGGGGGGCCCTGAATATAAGTACGAGCAGTACTTC
TRBV3-1/TRBV3-2	NA	TRBJ2-7	CASSPGTYVHEQYF	TGTGCCAGCAGCCCGGGGACATATGTCCACGAGCAGTACTTC
TRBV27	NA	TRBJ2-4	CASSLARGSVIQYF	TGTGCCAGCAGTTTAGCCAGGGGATCGGTCATTCAGTACTTC
TRBV9	NA	TRBJ1-3	CASSVFGEGNTIYF	TGTGCCAGCAGCGTATTCGGGGAGGGAAACACCATATATTTT
TRBV7-8	TRBD1	TRBJ2-7	CASSLVGTGHYEQYF	TGTGCCAGCAGCTTAGTCGGGACAGGGCACTACGAGCAGTACTTC
TRBV5-3	NA	TRBJ1-5	CARSPRFGGRSGNQPQHF	TGTGCCAGAAGCCCGAGATTTGGGGGCAGGAGCGGCAATCAGCCCCAGCATTTT
TRBV5-1	TRBD2	TRBJ2-2	CASSLTTTSAGELFF	TGCGCCAGCAGCTTGACCACGACTAGCGCCGGGGAGCTGTTTTTT
TRBV4-1	NA	TRBJ2-7	CASSMRGLLTYEQYF	TGCGCCAGCAGTATGAGGGGACTCCTAACCTACGAGCAGTACTTC
TRBV5-1	NA	TRBJ2-5	CASSFGREETQYF	TGCGCCAGCAGCTTCGGCAGGGAAGAGACCCAGTACTTC
TRBV3-1/TRBV3-2	TRBD2	TRBJ2-1	CASSPLGRGQFF	TGTGCCAGCAGCCCTTTAGGGAGGGGGCAGTTCTTC
TRBV30	TRBD1	TRBJ2-1	CAWNRGLHEQFF	TGTGCCTGGAACAGGGGGTTGCATGAGCAGTTCTTC